Listed here are 14 T cell receptor beta chains from one sample, sequenced in a study of shared clonotypes between healthy human individuals. CD45RO-negative, CCR7-selected cells formed the naive CD8 fraction, which excluded terminally differentiated effector memory CD45RA+ cells. Assay used: immunoSEQ multiplex PCR; TCRdb lists only in-frame clones, some missing. Of millions of clones detected, over 85% appear once; the ten largest clones hold about 1.1%. The specimen was naive CD8+ T cells sorted from blood. These receptors were taken from a man between 18 and 35 years old in good health.

This clone appeared once. This same CDR3 is encoded by further DNA sequences in the sample. CDR3 DNA sequence: TGTGCCAGCAGCTGGGGAACAGGCGGCGAGCAGTACTTC. Residues: CASSWGTGGEQYF. The chain combines TRBV5-6 with TRBJ2-7; TRBD1 might be the D (5 bases). This CDR3 spans 13 amino acids. Between the trimmed V and J ends, which lost 3 bases and 6 bases, there was a span of 13 bases. Germline V gives CDR1 SGHDT, CDR2 YYEEEE.

This clone appeared a single time. The chain couples TRBV19 to TRBJ1-5; tentative D call: TRBD1 (6 bases). The V gene lost 3 bases and the J gene lost 5 bases, with 11 bases spanning the gap. Germline lookup yields CDR1 LNHDA and CDR2 SQIVND (reference sequence). This CDR3 has 14 residues. The CDR3 DNA reads as TGTGCCAGTAGTATGGGGGCGGGATATCAGCCCCAGCATTTT. Amino acid sequence: CASSMGAGYQPQHF.

Remarks on this clone: Other DNA sequences within the sample encode an identical CDR3. The V call is TRBV9, the J call TRBJ1-1; the D gene is possibly TRBD1 (5 bases). Between the trimmed V and J ends, which lost 2 bases and 5 bases, there was a span of 7 bases. This CDR3 has 12 amino acids. Germline lookup yields CDR1 SGDLS and CDR2 YYNGEE. DNA of the CDR3: TGTGCCAGCAGCGTCGGACAAACTGAAGCTTTCTTT. It translates to CASSVGQTEAFF.

This chain connects TRBV21-1 to TRBJ2-3; no check of the table's D call, TRBD2, against the DNA was made. TRBV21-1 is designated a pseudogene. This CDR3 contains 17 residues. CDR3 nucleotide sequence: TGTGCCAGCAGCAAAGTTTGGGCCAGGGAGGACACAGATACGCAGTATTTT. This sequence encodes CASSKVWAREDTDTQYF.

This clone was detected only a few times. The chain recombines TRBV10-3 with TRBJ2-1, with 8 nucleotides matching TRBD2. This CDR3 region has 15 residues. V shed 2 bases, J shed 9 bases, and the junction held 9 bases outside the gene matches. Germline V gene lookup returns CDR1 ENHRY and CDR2 SYGVKD. CDR3 protein: CAISENSGKGSEQFF. The CDR3 DNA sequence: TGTGCCATCAGTGAGAATAGCGGGAAAGGGAGTGAGCAGTTCTTC.

The genes are TRBV5-4 and TRBJ1-2; D not certain. Germline CDR1 and CDR2: SGHNT and YYREEE (reference sequence). V lost 3 bases and J lost 0, with 15 bases in between. The CDR3 length is 16 residues. CDR3 coding DNA: TGTGCCAGCAGCTGGGCGGACGGGCCCACTAACTATGGCTACACCTTC. Its protein is CASSWADGPTNYGYTF.

The chain has TRBV13 and TRBJ1-5; no clear D. This CDR3 has 15 residues. V gave up 1 base and J gave up 4 bases, with 11 bases separating them. The germline V gene has CDR1 PRHDT and CDR2 FYEKMQ (reference sequence). The CDR3 protein is CASSLENGMNQPQHF. The CDR3 DNA is TGTGCCAGCAGCTTAGAAAACGGGATGAATCAGCCCCAGCATTTT.

The chain uses TRBV6-5 and TRBJ1-2; TRBD1 agrees at 7 bases. This CDR3 contains 15 residues. J gave up 8 bases and V 6 bases, and 15 bases lay outside the gene matches. Germline CDR1 and CDR2: MNHEY and SVGAGI. The CDR3 loop is CASREAGTDSEGYTF. DNA of the CDR3: TGTGCCAGCAGAGAGGCCGGGACAGACTCGGAGGGCTACACCTTC.

CDR3: CASSPSGTGVAYGYTF. CDR3 sequence (DNA): TGTGCCAGCAGTCCTTCTGGGACAGGGGTCGCCTATGGCTACACCTTC. V is TRBV27 and J is TRBJ1-2; 10 bases align to TRBD1. The J segment lost 4 bases and the V segment lost 5 bases, leaving 10 bases of the junction unmatched. This CDR3 is built from 16 residues. In germline, CDR1 is MNHEY, CDR2 SMNVEV (reference sequence).

V gene TRBV28 combines with J gene TRBJ2-7; D gene uncertain. The CDR3 totals 15 residues. Germline V gene lookup returns CDR1 MDHEN and CDR2 SYDVKM. The V gene lost 5 bases and the J gene lost 1 base, with 15 bases spanning the gap. The CDR3 here is CASSPLDVQSYEQYF. The CDR3 coding sequence is TGTGCCAGCAGTCCGCTCGACGTCCAATCCTACGAGCAGTACTTC.

This chain uses TRBV7-9 with TRBJ1-3; D unresolved. Germline CDR1 and CDR2: SEHNR and FQNEAQ (reference sequence). The CDR3 consists of 14 residues. Trimming took off 5 bases at V and 4 bases at J, with 12 bases between the two ends. The CDR3: CASSPPDTGNTIYF. Written as DNA, the CDR3 is TGTGCCAGCAGCCCCCCTGACACGGGAAACACCATATATTTT.

The chain is built from TRBV5-6 and TRBJ2-7; 10 bases are shared with TRBD1. Germline V gene lookup returns CDR1 SGHDT and CDR2 YYEEEE. V was clipped by 6 bases and J by 4 bases; unmatched bases: 4. There are 13 residues in the CDR3. The DNA for the CDR3 is TGTGCCAGCATCGGGGGACAGGGGTACGAGCAGTACTTC. Protein product: CASIGGQGYEQYF.

To note about this clone: Compared with germline, one end of the junction differs, possibly owing to a read error. The chain recombines TRBV7-6 with TRBJ2-1, with 12 bases that match TRBD2. The CDR3 totals 16 residues. The germline V gene encodes CDR1 SGHVS and CDR2 FNYEAQ. DNA for the CDR3: TGTACCAGCAGCTCACCCTTACTAGCGGGAGGCCATGAGCAGTTCTTC. It yields the protein CTSSSPLLAGGHEQFF.

The chain recombines TRBV9 with TRBJ2-4, with 7 bases identical to TRBD1. V dropped 4 bases and J dropped 4; count of bases not matched to a gene: 8. Germline V lookup: CDR1 SGDLS, CDR2 YYNGEE. The CDR3 consists of 15 residues. CDR3 region: CASSTPQGEKNIQYF. CDR3 bases: TGTGCCAGCAGCACCCCCCAGGGGGAGAAAAACATTCAGTACTTC.